Each of the 16 T cell receptor beta chains below was sequenced from the same sample in a study of blood T cell repertoires in COVID-19. This table comes from immunoSEQ multiplex PCR, and its TCRdb copy is limited to in-frame clones, with some not included. The sample holds tens of thousands of clones, roughly 89% seen once. The sample was peripheral blood. The receptors were gathered from a human donor in a cohort sampled during active COVID-19.

This chain links TRBV2 with TRBJ2-7, with D perhaps TRBD2 (5 bases). The CDR3 runs 13 residues. V was pared by 3 bases and J by 6 bases, with 12 bases between. Germline V gene data show CDR1 as SNHLY and CDR2 as FYNNEI. DNA for the CDR3: TGTGCCAGCAGTGAGGGAAGGGCGGGCGAGCAGTACTTC. Its protein product is CASSEGRAGEQYF. The full variable domain, with the rest looked up from reference TRBV2 and TRBJ2-7, is EPEVTQTPSHQVTQMGQEVILRCVPISNHLYFYWYRQILGQKVEFLVSFYNNEISEKSEIFDDQFSVERPDGSNFTLKIRSTKLEDSAMYFCASSEGRAGEQYFGPGTRLTVT.

V usage is TRBV6-5 and J usage is TRBJ1-1; 8 positions match TRBD1. Germline CDR1 and CDR2: MNHEY and SVGAGI. V was clipped by 2 bases and J by 2 bases; unmatched bases: 1. CDR3 length: 14 amino acids. The CDR3 loop reads CASSYGTGNTEAFF. The CDR3 region has the DNA TGTGCCAGCAGTTACGGGACAGGAAACACTGAAGCTTTCTTT.

CDR3 coding DNA: TGTGCCAGTAGTACACAGGGGGCTTACACTGAAGCTTTCTTT. This codes for CASSTQGAYTEAFF. This rearrangement joins TRBV19 to TRBJ1-1; 9 bases fit TRBD1. V trimming: 4 bases; J trimming: 3 bases; junction bases outside the gene matches: 3. In germline, CDR1 is LNHDA, CDR2 SQIVND (reference sequence). The CDR3 contains 14 residues.

This clone was counted only a few times. The J gene is TRBJ2-7, the V gene TRBV3-1 (or the pseudogene TRBV3-2); no reliable D call. The germline gives CDR1 LGHDT, CDR2 YNNKEL (reference sequence). V lost 1 base and J 3 bases, leaving 7 bases between the germline ends. The CDR3 has 13 residues. CDR3 residues: CASSQAVFYEQYF. The CDR3 DNA sequence: TGTGCCAGCAGCCAAGCAGTTTTCTACGAGCAGTACTTC.

The chain links TRBV7-2 to TRBJ1-2; TRBD1 agrees at 7 bases. The CDR3 extends over 14 amino acids. From germline, CDR1 is SGHTA and CDR2 FQGNSA. With V trimmed by 11 bases and J by 5 bases, 14 bases remained unmatched. CDR3: CAGGKGASAYGYTF. CDR3 bases: TGTGCCGGGGGTAAGGGGGCGTCGGCGTATGGCTACACCTTC.

The CDR3 DNA is TGTGCCAGCAAGGGGGAGGGGACAGGGGTCACTGAAGCTTTCTTT. Its protein product is CASKGEGTGVTEAFF. The chain is built from TRBV25-1 and TRBJ1-1; 10 bases are a match to TRBD1. Germline values: CDR1 MGHDK, CDR2 SYGVNS. The CDR3 loop spans 15 amino acids. The ends lost 7 bases at V and 4 bases at J; junction bases unmatched: 9.

The rearrangement uses TRBV23-1 and TRBJ2-7; D unresolved. TRBV23-1 is flagged as an ORF with uncertain function. CDR3 length: 14 amino acids. V lost 4 bases and J lost 9, with 19 bases in between. The CDR3 reads CASSPLQIPGVQYF. The CDR3 DNA follows: TGCGCCAGCAGTCCGCTCCAAATTCCGGGTGTGCAGTACTTC.

This sequence joins TRBV27 and TRBJ1-5; D is unclear. Per germline, CDR1 MNHEY and CDR2 SMNVEV (reference sequence). Trimming took off 2 bases at V and 7 bases at J, with 9 bases between the two ends. This CDR3 has 13 residues. CDR3 sequence (DNA): TGTGCCAGCAGTTTAGGGAGGGCCCAGCCCCAGCATTTT. Residues: CASSLGRAQPQHF.

The chain couples TRBV18 to TRBJ2-5, with D possibly TRBD2 on 7 matching bases. Germline CDR1 and CDR2: KGHSH and LQKENI. The V end lost 4 bases, the J end lost 5 bases, and 17 bases lay between the germline ends. This CDR3 comprises 15 residues. The chain's CDR3 is CASSQSSGGPETQYF. The CDR3 DNA reads TGTGCCAGCTCACAATCTTCGGGGGGCCCGGAGACCCAGTACTTC.

The gene calls are TRBV27 and TRBJ1-2; tentatively, D is TRBD1 (5 bases). Germline loops: CDR1 MNHEY, CDR2 SMNVEV (reference sequence). The CDR3 has 14 residues. V was pared by 3 bases and J by 3 bases, with 11 bases between. CDR3 DNA sequence: TGTGCCAGCAGTTTCACAGGCTCCTACTATGGCTACACCTTC. This codes for CASSFTGSYYGYTF.

The chain employs TRBV7-9 and TRBJ1-4; a weak D match, TRBD1 (5 bases). Trimming pared 5 bases from V and 8 bases from J, leaving 18 bases between. Germline CDR1 reads SEHNR; CDR2 reads FQNEAQ (reference sequence). This CDR3 is built from 15 residues. This chain's CDR3 is CASSPGGVTQEKLFF. DNA for the CDR3: TGTGCCAGCAGCCCGGGGGGGGTGACGCAGGAAAAACTGTTTTTT. Full variable domain (remainder filled in from reference TRBV7-9 and TRBJ1-4): DTGVSQNPRHKITKRGQNVTFRCDPISEHNRLYWYRQTLGQGPEFLTYFQNEAQLEKSRLLSDRFSAERPKGSFSTLEIQRTEQGDSAMYLCASSPGGVTQEKLFFGSGTQLSVL.

The chain joins TRBV11-2 to TRBJ2-6, with D perhaps TRBD2 (6 bases). The CDR3 consists of 16 residues. From germline, CDR1 is SGHAT and CDR2 FQNNGV. Trimming left V 5 bases short and J 1 base short, with 12 bases between. The CDR3 here is CASSPRGYSGANVLTF. The DNA of the CDR3 is TGTGCCAGCAGCCCACGGGGGTATTCTGGGGCCAACGTCCTGACTTTC.

The rearrangement joins TRBV19 to TRBJ1-1; 9 nucleotides align to TRBD1. This CDR3 contains 17 residues. Per germline, CDR1 LNHDA and CDR2 SQIVND (reference sequence). V trimming: 4 bases; J trimming: 5 bases; junction bases outside the gene matches: 14. CDR3 nucleotide sequence: TGTGCCAGTAGTAGTAGGACGGGACAGGGACTAAGTACTGAAGCTTTCTTT. It yields the protein CASSSRTGQGLSTEAFF.

The rearrangement joins TRBV10-1 to TRBJ2-7; 7 bases are shared with TRBD1. Germline loops: CDR1 WNHNN, CDR2 SYGVQD (reference sequence). CDR3 length equals 16 residues. The trim removed 3 bases at V and 2 bases at J, leaving 10 bases unmatched. As DNA, the CDR3 is TGCGCCAGCAGTGACTCTGAGACAGGGTTGACCTACGAGCAGTACTTC. Protein sequence: CASSDSETGLTYEQYF.

About this clone itself: The same CDR3 arises from other DNA sequences in this sample as well. This sequence joins TRBV19 and TRBJ2-7; TRBD1 matches at 8 bases. With 5 bases clipped from V and 2 bases from J, the junction kept 5 bases outside the gene matches. The germline V gene has CDR1 LNHDA and CDR2 SQIVND (reference sequence). This CDR3 comprises 14 residues. The CDR3 loop is CASSPGQGPYEQYF. The DNA for the CDR3 is TGTGCCAGTAGTCCAGGACAGGGTCCCTACGAGCAGTACTTC.

This chain links TRBV5-1 with TRBJ2-7, with D tentatively TRBD2 (6 bases). From germline, CDR1 is SGHRS and CDR2 YFSETQ. V dropped 0 bases and J dropped 2 bases, with 12 bases sitting between them. This CDR3 region has 15 residues. The CDR3 DNA follows: TGCGCCAGCAGCTTGGCCGGAGGGTTTCCCTACGAGCAGTACTTC. Its protein is CASSLAGGFPYEQYF.